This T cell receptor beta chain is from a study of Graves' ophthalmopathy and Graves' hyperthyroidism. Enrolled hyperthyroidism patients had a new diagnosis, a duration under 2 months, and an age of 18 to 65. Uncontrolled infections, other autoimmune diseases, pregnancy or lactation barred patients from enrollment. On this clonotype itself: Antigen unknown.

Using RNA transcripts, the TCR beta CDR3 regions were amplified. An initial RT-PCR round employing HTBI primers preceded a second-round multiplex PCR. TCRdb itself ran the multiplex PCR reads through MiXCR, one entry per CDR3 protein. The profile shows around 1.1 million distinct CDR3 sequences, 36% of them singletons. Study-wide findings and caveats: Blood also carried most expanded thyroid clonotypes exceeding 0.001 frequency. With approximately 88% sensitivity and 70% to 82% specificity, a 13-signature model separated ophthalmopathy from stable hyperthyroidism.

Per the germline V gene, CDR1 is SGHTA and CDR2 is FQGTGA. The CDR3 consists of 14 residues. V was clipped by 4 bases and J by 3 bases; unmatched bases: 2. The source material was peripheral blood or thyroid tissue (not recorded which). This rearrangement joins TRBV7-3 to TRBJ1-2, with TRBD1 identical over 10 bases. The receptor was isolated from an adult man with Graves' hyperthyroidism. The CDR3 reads CASSSTGGHYGYTF. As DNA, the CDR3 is TGTGCCAGCAGCTCGACAGGGGGCCACTATGGCTACACCTTC.